A selection of T cell receptor beta chains follows, all from one sample in a study of cytomegalovirus exposure and HLA in healthy donors. Here immunoSEQ multiplex PCR was the method, and the copy in TCRdb shows in-frame clones only, minus some. Of 80,000 to 100,000 clones in the sample, about 88% are singletons; the top ten hold 6.3%. The sequencing sample was made of PBMCs. The receptors originated from a man younger than 35 in good health and CMV-seropositive. CDR3s include the opening cysteine and the closing phenylalanine or tryptophan. A D gene is named only where the DNA matches it firmly. Expanded clones are given a class, and other clones once, few, many or no size at all.

j_call | d_call | clone_size | v_call | cdr3_nt | cdr3_aa
TRBJ2-5 | - | - | TRBV15 | TGTGCCACCAGCAGAGATTCCGTCCAAGAGACCCAGTACTTC | CATSRDSVQETQYF
TRBJ2-7 | TRBD2 | few | TRBV9 | TGTGCCAGCAGCGTAGGGGGGACTAGCGGCTCCTACGAGCAGTACTTC | CASSVGGTSGSYEQYF
TRBJ2-5 | TRBD2 | - | TRBV11-2 | TGTGCCAGCAGCAGGACTAGCGGGAGGGTCGGTTTCTACTTC | CASSRTSGRVGFYF
TRBJ2-5 | TRBD1 | - | TRBV6-6 | TGTGCCAGCAGAAAACAGGGGATACAAGAGACCCAGTACTTC | CASRKQGIQETQYF
TRBJ2-2 | TRBD2 | - | TRBV6-5 | TGTGCCAGCAGGACTAGCGGGACGAACACCGGGGAGCTGTTTTTT | CASRTSGTNTGELFF
TRBJ2-6 | TRBD1 | - | TRBV4-2 | TGTGCCAGCAGCCCTCGGACAGGACAGCTTTCTGGGGCCAACGTCCTGACTTTC | CASSPRTGQLSGANVLTF
TRBJ2-7 | TRBD2 | - | TRBV6-5 | TGTGCCAGCAGCCAAGCGGGGGCCGTCTACGAGCAGTACTTC | CASSQAGAVYEQYF
TRBJ1-5 | - | - | TRBV6-1 | TGTGCCAGCAGTCCGACGACGGAGAGCAATCAGCCCCAGCATTTT | CASSPTTESNQPQHF
TRBJ2-7 | - | - | TRBV6-6 | TGTGCCAGCAGTTACTCAGTCTCTCCAGGGACCTACGAGCAGTACTTC | CASSYSVSPGTYEQYF
TRBJ2-4 | - | once | TRBV4-1 | TGCGCCAGCAGCCAAGATCCTATTTTGGTAGCCAAAAACATTCAGTACTTC | CASSQDPILVAKNIQYF
TRBJ2-1 | TRBD2 | - | TRBV6-1 | TGTGCCAGCAGTGAAGCGAGCGGGGGGGCCTACAATGAGCAGTTCTTC | CASSEASGGAYNEQFF
TRBJ2-5 | - | - | TRBV16 | TGTGCCAGCAGCCACGGGACTGGAGAACAAGAGACCCAGTACTTC | CASSHGTGEQETQYF
TRBJ2-7 | TRBD1 | - | TRBV28 | TGTGCCAGCACCCCTGGGACAGCCCACTGGGAGCAGTACTTC | CASTPGTAHWEQYF
TRBJ1-6 | - | - | TRBV6-5 | TGTGCCAGTAAAACGGTCCCCTATAATTCACCCCTCCACTTT | CASKTVPYNSPLHF
TRBJ1-1 | - | - | TRBV10-3 | TGTGCCATCAGTCTCGGTTCTGAAGCTTTCTTT | CAISLGSEAFF
TRBJ2-1 | - | - | TRBV7-9 | TGTGCCAGCAGCTTAGGCAGGGGGGTTATAAATGAGCAGTTCTTC | CASSLGRGVINEQFF
TRBJ2-3 | TRBD2 | few | TRBV7-9 | TGTGCCAGCAGCTTAACTAGCGGGAGGGCCCTAACCACAGATACGCAGTATTTT | CASSLTSGRALTTDTQYF
TRBJ1-3 | - | - | TRBV7-2 | TGTGCCAGCAGCTCTATTCGGGACGTGTGGGGAGGGAGGGGAAACACCATATATTTT | CASSSIRDVWGGRGNTIYF
TRBJ2-1 | TRBD1 | - | TRBV6-5 | TGTGCCAGCAGGAAGGGACAGACAACCTACAATGAGCAGTTCTTC | CASRKGQTTYNEQFF
TRBJ2-7 | TRBD2 | few | TRBV5-4 | TGTGCCAGCAGCCCGCCTAGCGGGAGTTACTACGAGCAGTACTTC | CASSPPSGSYYEQYF
TRBJ2-5 | TRBD2 | - | TRBV7-6 | TGTGCCAGCAGCGTTTCGGGGGGACGAGAGACCCAGTACTTC | CASSVSGGRETQYF
TRBJ2-7 | TRBD2 | - | TRBV7-2 | TGTGCCAGCAGCCTCGGGCTAGCGGGAGGGCAGCCCTACGAGCAGTACTTC | CASSLGLAGGQPYEQYF
TRBJ2-1 | - | - | TRBV18 | TGTGCCAGCTCACCACTGACAGAGTACAATGAGCAGTTCTTC | CASSPLTEYNEQFF
TRBJ1-1 | - | - | TRBV19 | TGTGCCAGTACCGTACGCACCCTACTAAACACTGAAGCTTTCTTT | CASTVRTLLNTEAFF
TRBJ2-1 | TRBD2 | - | TRBV7-2 | TGTGCCAGCAGCTTAGCGGGGGGGATCTACAATGAGCAGTTCTTC | CASSLAGGIYNEQFF
TRBJ2-1 | TRBD1 | - | TRBV6-5 | TGTGCCAGCAGACAGGGGGTGAATGAGCAGTTCTTC | CASRQGVNEQFF
TRBJ1-5 | - | - | TRBV4-2 | TGTGCCAGCAGCTCCGGGCGAGGCGCGGACAGAAGAATTAGCAATCAGCCCCAGCATTTT | CASSSGRGADRRISNQPQHF
TRBJ1-5 | - | - | TRBV19 | TGTGCCAGTAGTATAGGTACAGGGTTCGGTCAGCCCCAGCATTTT | CASSIGTGFGQPQHF
TRBJ2-5 | TRBD2 | - | TRBV5-6 | TGTGCCAGCAGCAATGAATACATAGCGGGAGAAGGAGAGACCCAGTACTTC | CASSNEYIAGEGETQYF
TRBJ2-2 | TRBD1 | - | TRBV2 | TGTGCCAGCAGACGGACATACAGAGGGGGCGATGGCGCCGGGGAGCTGTTTTTT | CASRRTYRGGDGAGELFF
TRBJ1-2 | - | - | TRBV10-3 | TGTGCCATCCATCCGTCGCGGTTGTCTATGGGCCGGACAGACAAGTATGGCTACACCTTC | CAIHPSRLSMGRTDKYGYTF
TRBJ1-2 | - | - | TRBV25-1 | TGTGCCAGCAGTGAAACAGGAAACTATGGCTACACCTTC | CASSETGNYGYTF
TRBJ2-2 | - | - | TRBV28 | TGTGCCAGCAGTTCCTCGAATCCTCCCGGGATTCCGTTTGGGGAGCTGTTTTTT | CASSSSNPPGIPFGELFF
TRBJ2-2 | - | - | TRBV7-3 | TGTGCCAGCAGCTTAGCGGGACCACCAAGCACCGGGGAGCTGTTTTTT | CASSLAGPPSTGELFF
TRBJ1-4 | - | once | TRBV6-1 | TGTGCCAGCAGTGAAGCTCGCCGGAATGAAAAACTGTTTTTT | CASSEARRNEKLFF
TRBJ1-3 | - | - | TRBV4-2 | TGTGCCAGCAGCCACTCAATCAGTTCTTACTCTGGAAACACCATATATTTT | CASSHSISSYSGNTIYF
TRBJ2-3 | - | - | TRBV5-6 | TGTGCCAGCAGCTTGTTGAAGCGGAGCCCAGATACGCAGTATTTT | CASSLLKRSPDTQYF
TRBJ2-2 | TRBD1 | - | TRBV2 | TGTGCCAGCAGTGTGGACAGGGGCACCGGGGAGCTGTTTTTT | CASSVDRGTGELFF
TRBJ1-5 | TRBD1 | few | TRBV6-1 | TGTGCCAGCAGTGAAGAAAGGACAGGGAGACAGCCCCAGCATTTT | CASSEERTGRQPQHF
TRBJ2-7 | - | - | TRBV11-2 | TGTGCCAGCAGCTTAACCGCCGGCTACGAGCAGTACTTC | CASSLTAGYEQYF
TRBJ2-3 | - | once | TRBV6-5 | TGTGCCAGCCGGTCGCAGGTTTTGGGAGATACGCAGTATTTT | CASRSQVLGDTQYF
TRBJ1-4 | TRBD1 | - | TRBV7-2 | TGTGCCAGCAGCTTAGTTCTCAGGGGGCGAGATGAAAAACTGTTTTTT | CASSLVLRGRDEKLFF
TRBJ2-2 | TRBD1 | - | TRBV11-2 | TGTGCCAGCAGCCCCCAGACAGGGAGGAACACCGGGGAGCTGTTTTTT | CASSPQTGRNTGELFF